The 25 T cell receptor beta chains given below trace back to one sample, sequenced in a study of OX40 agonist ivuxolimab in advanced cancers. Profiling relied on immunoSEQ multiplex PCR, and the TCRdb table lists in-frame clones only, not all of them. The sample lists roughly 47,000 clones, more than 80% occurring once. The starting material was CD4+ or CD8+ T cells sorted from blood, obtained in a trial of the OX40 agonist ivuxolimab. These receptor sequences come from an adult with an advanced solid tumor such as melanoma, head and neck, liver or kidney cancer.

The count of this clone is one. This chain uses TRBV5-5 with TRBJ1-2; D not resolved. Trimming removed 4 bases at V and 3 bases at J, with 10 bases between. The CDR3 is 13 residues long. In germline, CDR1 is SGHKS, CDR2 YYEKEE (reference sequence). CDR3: CASSPLADYGYTF. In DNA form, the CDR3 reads TGTGCCAGCAGCCCCCTGGCGGACTATGGCTACACCTTC.

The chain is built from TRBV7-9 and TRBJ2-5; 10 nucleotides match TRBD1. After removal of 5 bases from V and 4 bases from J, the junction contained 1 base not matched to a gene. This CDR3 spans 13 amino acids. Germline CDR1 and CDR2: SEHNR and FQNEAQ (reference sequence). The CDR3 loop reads CASSRTGGETQYF. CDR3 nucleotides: TGTGCCAGCAGCAGGACAGGGGGAGAGACCCAGTACTTC.

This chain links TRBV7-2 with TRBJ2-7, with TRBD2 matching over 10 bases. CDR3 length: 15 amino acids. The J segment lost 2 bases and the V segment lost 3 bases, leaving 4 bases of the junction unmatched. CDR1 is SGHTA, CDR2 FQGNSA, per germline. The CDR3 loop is CASSFNSGGTYEQYF. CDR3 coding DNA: TGTGCCAGCAGCTTTAATAGCGGGGGGACCTACGAGCAGTACTTC.

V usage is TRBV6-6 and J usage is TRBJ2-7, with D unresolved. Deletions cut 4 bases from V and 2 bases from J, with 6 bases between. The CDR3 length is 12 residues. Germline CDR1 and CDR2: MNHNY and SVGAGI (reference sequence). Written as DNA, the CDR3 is TGTGCCAGCAGTTTTAGTGCCTACGAGCAGTACTTC. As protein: CASSFSAYEQYF.

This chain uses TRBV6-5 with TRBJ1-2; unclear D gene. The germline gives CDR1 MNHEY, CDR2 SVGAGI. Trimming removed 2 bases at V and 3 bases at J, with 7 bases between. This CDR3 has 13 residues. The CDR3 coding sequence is TGTGCCAGCAGTTACGTGGGAGACTATGGCTACACCTTC. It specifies CASSYVGDYGYTF.

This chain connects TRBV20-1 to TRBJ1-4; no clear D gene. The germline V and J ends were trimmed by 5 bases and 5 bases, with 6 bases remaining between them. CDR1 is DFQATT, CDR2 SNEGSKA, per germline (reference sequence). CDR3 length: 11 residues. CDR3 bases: TGCAGTGCTCCTGAGAATGAAAAACTGTTTTTT. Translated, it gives CSAPENEKLFF.

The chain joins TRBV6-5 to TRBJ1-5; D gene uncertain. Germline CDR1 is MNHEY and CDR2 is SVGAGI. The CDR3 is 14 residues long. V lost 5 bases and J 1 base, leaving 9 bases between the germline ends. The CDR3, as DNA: TGTGCCAGCAGTCATGCCGGGAGCAATCAGCCCCAGCATTTT. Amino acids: CASSHAGSNQPQHF.

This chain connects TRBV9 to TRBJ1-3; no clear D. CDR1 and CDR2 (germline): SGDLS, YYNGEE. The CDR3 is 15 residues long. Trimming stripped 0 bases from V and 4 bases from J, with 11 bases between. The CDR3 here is CASSVGGLSGNTIYF. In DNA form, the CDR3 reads TGTGCCAGCAGCGTAGGTGGGCTTTCGGGAAACACCATATATTTT.

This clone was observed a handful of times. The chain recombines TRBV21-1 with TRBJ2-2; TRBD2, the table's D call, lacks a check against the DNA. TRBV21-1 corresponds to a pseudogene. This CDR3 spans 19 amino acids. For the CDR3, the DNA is TGTGCCAGCAGCACCCGTAGGGGGAGCGGGAGGGCCAACACCGGGGAGCTGTTTTTT. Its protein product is CASSTRRGSGRANTGELFF.

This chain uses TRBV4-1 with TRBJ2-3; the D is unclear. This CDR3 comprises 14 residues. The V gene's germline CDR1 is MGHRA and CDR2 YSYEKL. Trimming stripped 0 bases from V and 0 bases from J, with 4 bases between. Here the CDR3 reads CASSQDGSTDTQYF. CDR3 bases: TGCGCCAGCAGCCAAGATGGCAGCACAGATACGCAGTATTTT.

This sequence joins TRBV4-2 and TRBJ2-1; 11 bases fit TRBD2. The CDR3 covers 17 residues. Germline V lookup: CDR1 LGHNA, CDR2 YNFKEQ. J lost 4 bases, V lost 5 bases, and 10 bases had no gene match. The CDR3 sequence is CASSLRLAGSTYNEQFF. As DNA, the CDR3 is TGTGCCAGCAGCTTACGACTAGCGGGGTCGACGTACAATGAGCAGTTCTTC.

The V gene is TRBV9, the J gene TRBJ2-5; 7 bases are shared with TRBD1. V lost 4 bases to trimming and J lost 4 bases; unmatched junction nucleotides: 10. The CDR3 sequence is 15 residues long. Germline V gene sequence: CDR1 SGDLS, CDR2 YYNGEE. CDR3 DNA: TGTGCCAGCAGCTCAAGACAGGGTGTGCGAGAGACCCAGTACTTC. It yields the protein CASSSRQGVRETQYF.

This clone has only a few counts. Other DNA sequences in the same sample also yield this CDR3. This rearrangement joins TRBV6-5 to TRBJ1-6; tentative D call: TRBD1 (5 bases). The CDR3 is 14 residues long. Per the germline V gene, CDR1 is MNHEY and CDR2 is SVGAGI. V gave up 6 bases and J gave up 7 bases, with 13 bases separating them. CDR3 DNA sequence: TGTGCCAGCAGCTTAGGCCAGGGAAATTCACCCCTCCACTTT. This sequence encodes CASSLGQGNSPLHF.

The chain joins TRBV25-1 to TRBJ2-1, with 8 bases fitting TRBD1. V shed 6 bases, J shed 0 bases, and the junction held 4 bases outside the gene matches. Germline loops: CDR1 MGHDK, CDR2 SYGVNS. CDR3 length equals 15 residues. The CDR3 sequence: CASRAQGGSYNEQFF. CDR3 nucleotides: TGTGCCAGCAGGGCACAGGGGGGCTCCTACAATGAGCAGTTCTTC.

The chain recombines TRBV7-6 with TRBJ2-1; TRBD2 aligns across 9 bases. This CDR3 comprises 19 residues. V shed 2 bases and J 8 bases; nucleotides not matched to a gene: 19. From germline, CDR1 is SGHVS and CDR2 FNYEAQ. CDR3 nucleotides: TGTGCCAGCAGCTTAAGTCGCGAGCTAGCGGGGACGTTTGGCGATGAGCAGTTCTTC. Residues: CASSLSRELAGTFGDEQFF.

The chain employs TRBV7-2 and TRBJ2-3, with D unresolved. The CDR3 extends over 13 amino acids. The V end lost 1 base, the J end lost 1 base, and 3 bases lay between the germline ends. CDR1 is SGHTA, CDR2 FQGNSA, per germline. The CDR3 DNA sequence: TGTGCCAGCAGCTTAGTTGGCACAGATACGCAGTATTTT. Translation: CASSLVGTDTQYF.

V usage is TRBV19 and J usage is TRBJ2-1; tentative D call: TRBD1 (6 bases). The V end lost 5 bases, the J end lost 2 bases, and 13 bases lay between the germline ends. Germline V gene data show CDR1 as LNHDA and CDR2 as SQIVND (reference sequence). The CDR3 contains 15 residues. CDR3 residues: CASSLTGTAYNEQFF. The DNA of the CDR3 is TGTGCCAGTAGTCTGACAGGCACGGCCTACAATGAGCAGTTCTTC.

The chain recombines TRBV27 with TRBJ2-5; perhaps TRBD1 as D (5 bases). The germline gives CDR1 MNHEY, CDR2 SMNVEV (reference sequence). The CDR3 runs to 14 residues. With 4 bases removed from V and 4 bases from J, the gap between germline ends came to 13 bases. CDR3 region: CASSSPRGSETQYF. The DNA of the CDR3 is TGTGCCAGCAGTTCACCTAGGGGTTCAGAGACCCAGTACTTC.

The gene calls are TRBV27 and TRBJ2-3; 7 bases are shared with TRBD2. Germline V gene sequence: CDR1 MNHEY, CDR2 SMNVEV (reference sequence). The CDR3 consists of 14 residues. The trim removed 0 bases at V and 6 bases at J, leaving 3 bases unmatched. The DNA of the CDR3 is TGTGCCAGCAGTTTATCAGTGGGAGGGGATACGCAGTATTTT. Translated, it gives CASSLSVGGDTQYF.

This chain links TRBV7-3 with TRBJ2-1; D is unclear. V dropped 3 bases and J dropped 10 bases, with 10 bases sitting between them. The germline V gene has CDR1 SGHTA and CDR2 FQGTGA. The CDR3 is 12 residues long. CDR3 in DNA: TGTGCCAGCAGCTTTGTCGGTAGCGAGCAGTTCTTC. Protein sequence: CASSFVGSEQFF.

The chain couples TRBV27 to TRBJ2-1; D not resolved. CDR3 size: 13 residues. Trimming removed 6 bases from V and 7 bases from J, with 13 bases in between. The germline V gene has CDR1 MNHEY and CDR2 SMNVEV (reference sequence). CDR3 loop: CASSSSARNEQFF. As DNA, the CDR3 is TGTGCCAGCAGCTCCTCGGCTAGGAATGAGCAGTTCTTC.

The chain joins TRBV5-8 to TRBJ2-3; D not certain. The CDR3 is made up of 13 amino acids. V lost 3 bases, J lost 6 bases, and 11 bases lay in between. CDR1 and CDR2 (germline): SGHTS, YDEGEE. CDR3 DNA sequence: TGTGCCAGCAGCTCGCTATTGGGGGATACGCAGTATTTT. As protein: CASSSLLGDTQYF.

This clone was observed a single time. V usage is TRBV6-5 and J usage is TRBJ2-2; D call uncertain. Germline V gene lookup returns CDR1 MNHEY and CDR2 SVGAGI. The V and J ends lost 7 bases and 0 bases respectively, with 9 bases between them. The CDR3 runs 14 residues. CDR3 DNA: TGTGCCAGCACCGTAGGGCCGAACACCGGGGAGCTGTTTTTT. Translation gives CASTVGPNTGELFF.

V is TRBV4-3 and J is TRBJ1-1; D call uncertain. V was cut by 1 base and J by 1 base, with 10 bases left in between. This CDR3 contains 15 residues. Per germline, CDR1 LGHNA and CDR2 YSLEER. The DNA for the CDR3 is TGCGCCAGCAGCCAAGGAGGGATAACGAACACTGAAGCTTTCTTT. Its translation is CASSQGGITNTEAFF.

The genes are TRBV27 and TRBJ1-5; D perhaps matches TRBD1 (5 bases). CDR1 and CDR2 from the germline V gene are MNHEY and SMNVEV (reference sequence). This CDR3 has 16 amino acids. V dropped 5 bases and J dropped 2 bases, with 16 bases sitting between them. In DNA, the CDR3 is TGTGCCAGCAGTCCAACGGGGGAAATCGGCAATCAGCCCCAGCATTTT. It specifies CASSPTGEIGNQPQHF.